This T cell receptor beta chain is drawn from a study of T cell responses to AZD1222 COVID-19 vaccine. The wider study: Doses given second, at about 4 or about 12 weeks, were pooled.

General study points: The donors showed a predominance of white British ancestry and of females, with possible underestimation of clonal diversity. Seropositive at baseline were only a handful of AZD1222 recipients. Nearly half of spike-specific TCRs reportedly go after variant regions that carry no mutations.

This clone was seen repeatedly, ten times or more. What it binds is unknown. Generated by immunoSEQ multiplex PCR, the TCRdb table keeps only in-frame clones and is missing some. The repertoire has 95,000 to 130,000 clones, almost 90% of them found once; the top ten carry around 9.6%. This CDR3 is built from 13 residues. CDR1 and CDR2 from the germline V gene are SGHNT and YYREEE (reference sequence). V gave up 0 bases and J gave up 10 bases, with 8 bases separating them. The sample here was peripheral blood, taken on day 0 of AZD1222 vaccination. The TCR sequence derives from an adult in good health. The chain joins TRBV5-4 to TRBJ1-6; D gene ambiguous. CDR3 protein: CASSLVESSPLHF. CDR3 nucleotides: TGTGCCAGCAGCTTGGTAGAGAGCTCACCCCTCCACTTT. Variable domain in full (rest from reference TRBV5-4 and TRBJ1-6): ETGVTQSPTHLIKTRGQQVTLRCSSQSGHNTVSWYQQALGQGPQFIFQYYREEENGRGNFPPRFSGLQFPNYSSELNVNALELDDSALYLCASSLVESSPLHFGNGTRLTVT.